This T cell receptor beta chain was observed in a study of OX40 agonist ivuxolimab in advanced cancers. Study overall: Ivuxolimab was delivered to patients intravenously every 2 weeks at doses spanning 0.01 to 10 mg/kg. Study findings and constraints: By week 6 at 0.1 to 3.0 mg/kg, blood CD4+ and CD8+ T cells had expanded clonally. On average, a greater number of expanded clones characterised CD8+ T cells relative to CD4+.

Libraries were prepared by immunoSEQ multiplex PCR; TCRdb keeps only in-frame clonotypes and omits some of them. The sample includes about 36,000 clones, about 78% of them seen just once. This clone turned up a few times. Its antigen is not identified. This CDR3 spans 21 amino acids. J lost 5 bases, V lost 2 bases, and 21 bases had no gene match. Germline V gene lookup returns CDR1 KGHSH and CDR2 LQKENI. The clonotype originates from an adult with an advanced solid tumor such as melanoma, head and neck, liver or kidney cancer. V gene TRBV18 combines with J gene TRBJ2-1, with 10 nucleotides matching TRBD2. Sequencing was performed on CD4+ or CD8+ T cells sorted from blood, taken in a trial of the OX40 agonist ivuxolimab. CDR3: CASSPKILAGVPFPPNNEQFF. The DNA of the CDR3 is TGTGCCAGCTCACCAAAAATTCTAGCGGGAGTCCCGTTTCCACCCAACAATGAGCAGTTCTTC. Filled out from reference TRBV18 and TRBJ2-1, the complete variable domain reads NAGVMQNPRHLVRRRGQEARLRCSPMKGHSHVYWYRQLPEEGLKFMVYLQKENIIDESGMPKERFSAEFPKEGPSILRIQQVVRGDSAAYFCASSPKILAGVPFPPNNEQFFGPGTRLTVL.